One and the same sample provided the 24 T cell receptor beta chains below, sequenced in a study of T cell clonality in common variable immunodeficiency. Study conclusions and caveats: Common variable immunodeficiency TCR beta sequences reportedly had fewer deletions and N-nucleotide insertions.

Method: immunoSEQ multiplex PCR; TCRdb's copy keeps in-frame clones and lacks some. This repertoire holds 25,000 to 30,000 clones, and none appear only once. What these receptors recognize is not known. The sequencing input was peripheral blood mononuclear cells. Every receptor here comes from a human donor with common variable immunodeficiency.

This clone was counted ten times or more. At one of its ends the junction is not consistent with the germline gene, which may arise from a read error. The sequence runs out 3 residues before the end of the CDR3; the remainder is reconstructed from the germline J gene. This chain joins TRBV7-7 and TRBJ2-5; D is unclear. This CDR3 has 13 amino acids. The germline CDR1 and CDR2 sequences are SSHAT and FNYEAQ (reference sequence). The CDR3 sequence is CASSLVSGETQYF. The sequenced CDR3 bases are TGTGCTAGCAGCTTAGTATCAGGAGAGACC.

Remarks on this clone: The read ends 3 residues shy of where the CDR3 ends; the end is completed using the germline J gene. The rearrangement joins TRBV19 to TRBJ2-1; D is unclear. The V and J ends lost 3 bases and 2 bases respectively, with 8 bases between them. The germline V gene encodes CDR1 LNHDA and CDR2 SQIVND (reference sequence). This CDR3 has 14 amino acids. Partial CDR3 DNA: TGTGCCAGTAGTATTGGCAGGACCTACAATGAG. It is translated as CASSIGRTYNE. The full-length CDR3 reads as CASSIGRTYNEQFF.

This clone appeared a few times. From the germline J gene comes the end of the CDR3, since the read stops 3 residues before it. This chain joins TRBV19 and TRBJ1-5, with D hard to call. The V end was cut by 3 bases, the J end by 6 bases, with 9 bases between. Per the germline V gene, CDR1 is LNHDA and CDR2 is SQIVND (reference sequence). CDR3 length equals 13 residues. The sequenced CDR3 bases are TGTGCCAGTAGTATTGGGCGGGGTCAGCCC. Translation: CASSIGRGQP. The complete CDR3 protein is CASSIGRGQPQHF.

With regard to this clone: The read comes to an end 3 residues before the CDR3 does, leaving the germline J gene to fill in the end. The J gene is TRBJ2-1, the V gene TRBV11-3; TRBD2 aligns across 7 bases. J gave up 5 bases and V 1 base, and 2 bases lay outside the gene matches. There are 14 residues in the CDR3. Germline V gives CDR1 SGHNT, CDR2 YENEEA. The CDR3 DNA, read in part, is TGTGCCAGCAGCTTAGGGGGGGGAAACAATGAG. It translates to CASSLGGGNNE. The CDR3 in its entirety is CASSLGGGNNEQFF.

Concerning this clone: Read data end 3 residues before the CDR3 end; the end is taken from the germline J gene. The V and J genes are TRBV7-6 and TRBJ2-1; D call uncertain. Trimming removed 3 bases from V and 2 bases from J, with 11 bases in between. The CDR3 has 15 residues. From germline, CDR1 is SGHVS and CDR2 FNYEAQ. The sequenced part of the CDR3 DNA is TGTGCCAGCAGCTTTTCCGATGCGCCCTACAATGAG. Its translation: CASSFSDAPYNE. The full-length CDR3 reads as CASSFSDAPYNEQFF.

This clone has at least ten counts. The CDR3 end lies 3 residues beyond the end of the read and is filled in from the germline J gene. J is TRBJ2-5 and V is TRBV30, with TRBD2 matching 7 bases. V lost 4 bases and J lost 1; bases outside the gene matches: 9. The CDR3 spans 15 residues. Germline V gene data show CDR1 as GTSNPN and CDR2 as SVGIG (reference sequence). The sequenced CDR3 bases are TGTGCCTGGACCAAACCCGGGGGGAGCCAAGAGACC. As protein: CAWTKPGGSQET. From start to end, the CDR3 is CAWTKPGGSQETQYF.

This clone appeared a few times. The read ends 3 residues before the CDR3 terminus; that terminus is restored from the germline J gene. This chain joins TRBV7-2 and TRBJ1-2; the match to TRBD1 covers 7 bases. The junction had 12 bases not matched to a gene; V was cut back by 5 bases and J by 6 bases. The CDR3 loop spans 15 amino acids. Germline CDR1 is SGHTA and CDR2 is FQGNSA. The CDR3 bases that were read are TGTGCCAGCAGCCCCGGACAGGTGGGGCTGGATGGC. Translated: CASSPGQVGLDG. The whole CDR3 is CASSPGQVGLDGYTF. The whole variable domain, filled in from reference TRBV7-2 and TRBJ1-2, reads GAGVSQSPSNKVTEKGKDVELRCDPISGHTALYWYRQSLGQGLEFLIYFQGNSAPDKSGLPSDRFSAERTGGSVSTLTIQRTQQEDSAVYLCASSPGQVGLDGYTFGSGTRLTVV.

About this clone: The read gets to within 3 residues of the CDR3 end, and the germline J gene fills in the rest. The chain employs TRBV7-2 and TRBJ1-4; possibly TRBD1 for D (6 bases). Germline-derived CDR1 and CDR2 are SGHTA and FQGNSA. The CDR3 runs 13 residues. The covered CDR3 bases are TGTGCCAGCAGCTTAGTAGGAACAGGGAGA. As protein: CASSLVGTGR. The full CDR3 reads CASSLVGTGRLFF.

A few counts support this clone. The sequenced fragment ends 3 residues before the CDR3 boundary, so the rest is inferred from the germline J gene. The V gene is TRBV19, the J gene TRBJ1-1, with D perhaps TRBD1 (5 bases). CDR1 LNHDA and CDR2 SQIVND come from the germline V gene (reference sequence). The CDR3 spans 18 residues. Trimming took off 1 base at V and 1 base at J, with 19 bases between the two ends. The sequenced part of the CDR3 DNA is TGTGCCAGTAGTATAGCTCTACGGGGGGTCACGGCGAACACTGAA. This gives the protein CASSIALRGVTANTE. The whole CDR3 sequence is CASSIALRGVTANTEAFF.

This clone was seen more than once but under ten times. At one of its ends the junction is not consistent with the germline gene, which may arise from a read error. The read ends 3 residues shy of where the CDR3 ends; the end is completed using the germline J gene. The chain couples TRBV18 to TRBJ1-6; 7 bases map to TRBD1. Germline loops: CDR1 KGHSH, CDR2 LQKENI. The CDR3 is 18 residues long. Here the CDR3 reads CASSSTGAYSSYNSTLHF. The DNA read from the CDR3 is TGTGCCAGCTCATCCACAGGGGCCTATAGCTCCTATAATTCAACC.

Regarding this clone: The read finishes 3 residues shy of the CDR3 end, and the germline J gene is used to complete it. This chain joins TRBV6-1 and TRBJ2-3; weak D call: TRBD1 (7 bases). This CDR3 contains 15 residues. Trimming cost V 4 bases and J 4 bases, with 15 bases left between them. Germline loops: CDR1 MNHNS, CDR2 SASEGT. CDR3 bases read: TGTGCCAGCAGTGGCCAGGTCAGGGGGGCAGATACG. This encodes CASSGQVRGADT. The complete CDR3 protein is CASSGQVRGADTQYF.

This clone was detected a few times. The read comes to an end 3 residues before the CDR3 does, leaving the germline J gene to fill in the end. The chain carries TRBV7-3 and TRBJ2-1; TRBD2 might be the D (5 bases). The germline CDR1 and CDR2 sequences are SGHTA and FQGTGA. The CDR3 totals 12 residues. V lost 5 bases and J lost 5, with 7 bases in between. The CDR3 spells CASSPGDNEQFF. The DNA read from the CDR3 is TGTGCCAGCAGCCCCGGGGACAATGAG.

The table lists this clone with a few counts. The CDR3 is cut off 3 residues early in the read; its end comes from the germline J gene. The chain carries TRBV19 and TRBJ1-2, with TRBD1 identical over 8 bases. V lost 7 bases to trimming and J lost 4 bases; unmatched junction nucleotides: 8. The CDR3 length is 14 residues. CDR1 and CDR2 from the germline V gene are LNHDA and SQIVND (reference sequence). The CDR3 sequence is CASTSGGFSYGYTF. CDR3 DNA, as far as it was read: TGTGCCAGTACGTCAGGGGGCTTTAGCTATGGC. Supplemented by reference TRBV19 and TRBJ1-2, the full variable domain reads DGGITQSPKYLFRKEGQNVTLSCEQNLNHDAMYWYRQDPGQGLRLIYYSQIVNDFQKGDIAEGYSVSREKKESFPLTVTSAQKNPTAFYLCASTSGGFSYGYTFGSGTRLTVV.

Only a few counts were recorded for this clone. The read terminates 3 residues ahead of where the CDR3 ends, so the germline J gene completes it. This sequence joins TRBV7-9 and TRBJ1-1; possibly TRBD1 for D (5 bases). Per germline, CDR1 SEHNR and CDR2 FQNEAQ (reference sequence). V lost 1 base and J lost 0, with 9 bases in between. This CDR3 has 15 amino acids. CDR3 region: CASSLGGAMNTEAFF. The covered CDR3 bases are TGTGCCAGCAGCTTAGGTGGGGCCATGAACACTGAA.

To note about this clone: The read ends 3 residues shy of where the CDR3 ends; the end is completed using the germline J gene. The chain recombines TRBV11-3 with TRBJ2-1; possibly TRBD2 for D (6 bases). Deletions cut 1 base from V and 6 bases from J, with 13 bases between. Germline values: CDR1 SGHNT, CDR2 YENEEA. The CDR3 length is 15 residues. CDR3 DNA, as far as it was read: TGTGCCAGCAGCTTAGTTACTAGCTCCCTCAATGAG. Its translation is CASSLVTSSLNE. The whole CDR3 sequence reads CASSLVTSSLNEQFF.

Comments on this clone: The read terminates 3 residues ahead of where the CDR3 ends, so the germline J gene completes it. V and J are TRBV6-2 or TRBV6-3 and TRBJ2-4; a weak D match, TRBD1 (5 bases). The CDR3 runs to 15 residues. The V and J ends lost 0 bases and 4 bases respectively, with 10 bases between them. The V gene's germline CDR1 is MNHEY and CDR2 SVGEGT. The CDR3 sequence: CASSYSRERKNIQYF. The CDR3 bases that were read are TGTGCCAGCAGTTACTCCAGGGAACGAAAAAACATT.

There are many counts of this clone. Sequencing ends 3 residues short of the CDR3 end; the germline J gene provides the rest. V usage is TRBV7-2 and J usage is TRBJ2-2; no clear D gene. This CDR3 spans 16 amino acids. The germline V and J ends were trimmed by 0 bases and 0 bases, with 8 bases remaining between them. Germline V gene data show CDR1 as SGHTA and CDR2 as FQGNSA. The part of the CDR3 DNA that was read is TGTGCCAGCAGCTTAGCCGAACACGCGAACACCGGGGAG. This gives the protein CASSLAEHANTGE. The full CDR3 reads CASSLAEHANTGELFF.

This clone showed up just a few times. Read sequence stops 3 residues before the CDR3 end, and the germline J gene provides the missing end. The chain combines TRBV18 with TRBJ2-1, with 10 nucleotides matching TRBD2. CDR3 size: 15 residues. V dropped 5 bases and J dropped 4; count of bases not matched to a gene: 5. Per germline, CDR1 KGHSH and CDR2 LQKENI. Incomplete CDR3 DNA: TGTGCCAGCTCAACACTAGCGGGGACTTACAATGAG. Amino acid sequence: CASSTLAGTYNE. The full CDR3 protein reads CASSTLAGTYNEQFF.

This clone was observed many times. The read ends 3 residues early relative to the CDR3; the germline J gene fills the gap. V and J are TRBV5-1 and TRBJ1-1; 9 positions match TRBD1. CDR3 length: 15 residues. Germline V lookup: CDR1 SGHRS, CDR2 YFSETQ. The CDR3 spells CASRSPQGADTEAFF. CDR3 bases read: TGCGCCAGCAGAAGCCCACAGGGGGCGGATACCGAA.

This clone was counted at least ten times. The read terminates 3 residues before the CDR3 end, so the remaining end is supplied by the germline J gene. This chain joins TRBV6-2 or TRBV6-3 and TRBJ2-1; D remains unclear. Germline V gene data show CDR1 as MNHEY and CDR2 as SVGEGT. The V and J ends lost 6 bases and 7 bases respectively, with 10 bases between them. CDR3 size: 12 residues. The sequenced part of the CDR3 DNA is TGTGCCAGCAGACCCGACTGGAATGAG. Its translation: CASRPDWNE. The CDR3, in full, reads CASRPDWNEQFF.

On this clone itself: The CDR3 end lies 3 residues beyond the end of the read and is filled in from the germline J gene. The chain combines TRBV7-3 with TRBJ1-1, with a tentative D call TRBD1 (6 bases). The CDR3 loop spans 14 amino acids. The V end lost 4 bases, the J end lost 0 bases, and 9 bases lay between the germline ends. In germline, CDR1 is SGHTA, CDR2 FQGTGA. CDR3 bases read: TGTGCCAGCAGCTCCCAGGGGCTGAACACTGAA. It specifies CASSSQGLNTE. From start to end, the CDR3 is CASSSQGLNTEAFF.

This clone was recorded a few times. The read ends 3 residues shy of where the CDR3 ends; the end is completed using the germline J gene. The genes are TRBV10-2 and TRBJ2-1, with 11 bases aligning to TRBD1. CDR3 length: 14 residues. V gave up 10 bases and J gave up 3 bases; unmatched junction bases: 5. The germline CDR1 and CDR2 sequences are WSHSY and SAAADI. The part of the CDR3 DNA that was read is TGCGCCACCCTCGGGACAGGGGGCTACAATGAG. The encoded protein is CATLGTGGYNE. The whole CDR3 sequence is CATLGTGGYNEQFF.

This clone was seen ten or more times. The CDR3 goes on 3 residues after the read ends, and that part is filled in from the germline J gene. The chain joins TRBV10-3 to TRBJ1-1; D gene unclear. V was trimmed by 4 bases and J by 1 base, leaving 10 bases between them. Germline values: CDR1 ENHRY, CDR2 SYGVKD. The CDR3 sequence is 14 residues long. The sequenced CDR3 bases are TGTGCCATCAGTGGGTTAGGGTCGAACACTGAA. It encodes CAISGLGSNTE. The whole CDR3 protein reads CAISGLGSNTEAFF.

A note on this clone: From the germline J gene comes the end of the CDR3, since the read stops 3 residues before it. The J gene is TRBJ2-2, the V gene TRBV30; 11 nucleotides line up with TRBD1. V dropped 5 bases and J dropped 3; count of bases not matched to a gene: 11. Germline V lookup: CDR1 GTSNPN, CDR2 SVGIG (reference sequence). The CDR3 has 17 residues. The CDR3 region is CAWGGGGQGAYTGELFF. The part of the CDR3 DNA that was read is TGTGCCTGGGGAGGGGGAGGACAGGGGGCCTACACCGGGGAG.